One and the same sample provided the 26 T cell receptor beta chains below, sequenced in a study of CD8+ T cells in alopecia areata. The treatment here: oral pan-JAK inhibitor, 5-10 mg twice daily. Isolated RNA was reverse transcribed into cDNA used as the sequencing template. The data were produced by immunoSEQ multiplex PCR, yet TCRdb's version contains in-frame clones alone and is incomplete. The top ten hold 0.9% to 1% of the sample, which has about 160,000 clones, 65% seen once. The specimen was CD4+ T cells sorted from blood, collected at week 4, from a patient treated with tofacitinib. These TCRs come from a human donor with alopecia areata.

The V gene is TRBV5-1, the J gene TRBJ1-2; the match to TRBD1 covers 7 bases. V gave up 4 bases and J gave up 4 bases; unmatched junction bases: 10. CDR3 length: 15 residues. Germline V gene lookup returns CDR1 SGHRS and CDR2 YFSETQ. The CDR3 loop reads CASSGTTGQFYGYTF. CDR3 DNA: TGCGCCAGCAGCGGAACCACGGGACAGTTCTATGGCTACACCTTC. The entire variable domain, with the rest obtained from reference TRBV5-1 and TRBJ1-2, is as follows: KAGVTQTPRYLIKTRGQQVTLSCSPISGHRSVSWYQQTPGQGLQFLFEYFSETQRNKGNFPGRFSGRQFSNSRSEMNVSTLELGDSALYLCASSGTTGQFYGYTFGSGTRLTVV.

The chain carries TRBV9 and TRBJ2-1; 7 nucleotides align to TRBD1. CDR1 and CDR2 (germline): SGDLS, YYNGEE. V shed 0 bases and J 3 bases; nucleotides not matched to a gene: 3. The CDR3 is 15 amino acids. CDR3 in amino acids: CASSVDGTVYNEQFF. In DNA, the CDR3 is TGTGCCAGCAGCGTAGATGGGACAGTCTACAATGAGCAGTTCTTC.

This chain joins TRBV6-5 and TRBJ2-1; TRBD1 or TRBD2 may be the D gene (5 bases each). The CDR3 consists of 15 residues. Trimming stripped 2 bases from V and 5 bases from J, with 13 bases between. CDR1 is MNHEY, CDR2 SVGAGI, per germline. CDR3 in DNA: TGTGCCAGCAGTTACGCCGGGGCCCATAACAATGAGCAGTTCTTC. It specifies CASSYAGAHNNEQFF.

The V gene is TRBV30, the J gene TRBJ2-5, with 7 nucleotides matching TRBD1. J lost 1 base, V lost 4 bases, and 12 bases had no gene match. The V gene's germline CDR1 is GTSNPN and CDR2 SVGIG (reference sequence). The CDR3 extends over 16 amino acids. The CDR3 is CAWKATRDRFQETQYF. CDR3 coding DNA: TGTGCCTGGAAAGCGACCCGGGACAGATTCCAAGAGACCCAGTACTTC.

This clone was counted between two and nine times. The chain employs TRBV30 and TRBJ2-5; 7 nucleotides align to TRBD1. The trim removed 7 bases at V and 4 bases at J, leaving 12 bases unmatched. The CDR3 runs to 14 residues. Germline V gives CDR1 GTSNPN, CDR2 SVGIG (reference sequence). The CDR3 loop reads CAYNRGRWGETQYF. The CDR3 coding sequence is TGTGCCTACAACAGGGGCCGTTGGGGAGAGACCCAGTACTTC. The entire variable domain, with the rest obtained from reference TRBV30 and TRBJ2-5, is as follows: SQTIHQWPATLVQPVGSPLSLECTVEGTSNPNLYWYRQAAGRGLQLLFYSVGIGQISSEVPQNLSASRPQDRQFILSSKKLLLSDSGFYLCAYNRGRWGETQYFGPGTRLLVL.

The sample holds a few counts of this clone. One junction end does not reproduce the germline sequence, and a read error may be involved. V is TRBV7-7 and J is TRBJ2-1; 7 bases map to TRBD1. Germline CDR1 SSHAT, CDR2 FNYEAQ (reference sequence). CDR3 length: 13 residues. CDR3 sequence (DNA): TGTGCTAGCAGCTTCCCAGGGGGCAATGAGCAGTTCTTC. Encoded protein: CASSFPGGNEQFF.

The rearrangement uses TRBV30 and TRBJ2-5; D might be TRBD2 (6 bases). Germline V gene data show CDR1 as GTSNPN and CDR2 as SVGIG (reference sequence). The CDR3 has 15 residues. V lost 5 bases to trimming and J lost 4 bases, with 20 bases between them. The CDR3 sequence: CAWGPGLALGETQYF. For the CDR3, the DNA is TGTGCCTGGGGGCCCGGGCTAGCGTTGGGAGAGACCCAGTACTTC. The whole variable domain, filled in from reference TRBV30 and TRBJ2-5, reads SQTIHQWPATLVQPVGSPLSLECTVEGTSNPNLYWYRQAAGRGLQLLFYSVGIGQISSEVPQNLSASRPQDRQFILSSKKLLLSDSGFYLCAWGPGLALGETQYFGPGTRLLVL.

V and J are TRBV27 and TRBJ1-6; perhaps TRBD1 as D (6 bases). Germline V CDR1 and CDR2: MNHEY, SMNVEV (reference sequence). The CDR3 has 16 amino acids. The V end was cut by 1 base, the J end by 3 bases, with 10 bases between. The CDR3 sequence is CASSLLTGYYNSPLHF. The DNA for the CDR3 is TGTGCCAGCAGTTTATTGACAGGCTACTATAATTCACCCCTCCACTTT.

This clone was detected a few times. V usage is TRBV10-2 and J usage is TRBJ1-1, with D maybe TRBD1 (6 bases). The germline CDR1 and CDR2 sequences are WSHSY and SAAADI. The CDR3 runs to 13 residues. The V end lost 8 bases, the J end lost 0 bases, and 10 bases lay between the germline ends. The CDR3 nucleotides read TGCGCCAGCGTCAGGGGAATGAACACTGAAGCTTTCTTT. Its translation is CASVRGMNTEAFF.

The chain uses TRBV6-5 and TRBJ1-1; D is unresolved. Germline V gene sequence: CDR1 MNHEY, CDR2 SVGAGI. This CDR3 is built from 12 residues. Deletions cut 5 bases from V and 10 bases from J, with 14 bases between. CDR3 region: CASSPRSGRAFF. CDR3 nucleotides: TGTGCCAGCAGTCCGCGTAGCGGGCGAGCTTTCTTT.

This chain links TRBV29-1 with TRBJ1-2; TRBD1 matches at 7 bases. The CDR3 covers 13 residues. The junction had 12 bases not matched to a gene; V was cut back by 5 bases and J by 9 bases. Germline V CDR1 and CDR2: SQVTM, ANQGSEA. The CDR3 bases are TGCAGCGTTCCGGGGGAGGGGGCTACCAGCTACACCTTC. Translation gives CSVPGEGATSYTF.

The CDR3 here is CASSLEDRATDTQYF. The DNA of the CDR3 is TGCGCCAGCAGCTTGGAGGACAGGGCCACAGATACGCAGTATTTT. The chain carries TRBV5-1 and TRBJ2-3, with 8 bases identical to TRBD1. The CDR3 consists of 15 residues. CDR1 SGHRS and CDR2 YFSETQ come from the germline V gene. V shed 0 bases, J shed 2 bases, and the junction held 2 bases outside the gene matches.

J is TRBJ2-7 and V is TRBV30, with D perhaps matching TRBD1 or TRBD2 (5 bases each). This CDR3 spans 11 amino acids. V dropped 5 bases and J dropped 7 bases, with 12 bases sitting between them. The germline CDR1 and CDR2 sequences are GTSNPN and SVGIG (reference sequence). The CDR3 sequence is CAWGGMDEQYF. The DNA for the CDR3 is TGTGCCTGGGGGGGTATGGATGAGCAGTACTTC.

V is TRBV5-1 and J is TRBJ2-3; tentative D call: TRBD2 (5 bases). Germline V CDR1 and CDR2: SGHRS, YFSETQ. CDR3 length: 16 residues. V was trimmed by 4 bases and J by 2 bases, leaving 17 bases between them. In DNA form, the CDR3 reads TGCGCCAGCAGCCTAACAAACTTCGGGAACACAGATACGCAGTATTTT. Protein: CASSLTNFGNTDTQYF.

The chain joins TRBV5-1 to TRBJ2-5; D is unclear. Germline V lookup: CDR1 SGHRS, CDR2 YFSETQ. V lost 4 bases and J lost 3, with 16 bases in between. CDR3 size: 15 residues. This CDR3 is CASSLWTNTEETQYF. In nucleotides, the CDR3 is TGCGCCAGCAGCCTTTGGACCAACACGGAAGAGACCCAGTACTTC.

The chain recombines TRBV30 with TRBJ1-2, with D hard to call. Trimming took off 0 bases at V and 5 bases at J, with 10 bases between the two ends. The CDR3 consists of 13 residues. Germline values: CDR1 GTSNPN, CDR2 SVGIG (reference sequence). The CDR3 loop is CAWSVTEYYGYTF. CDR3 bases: TGTGCCTGGAGTGTAACAGAATATTATGGCTACACCTTC.

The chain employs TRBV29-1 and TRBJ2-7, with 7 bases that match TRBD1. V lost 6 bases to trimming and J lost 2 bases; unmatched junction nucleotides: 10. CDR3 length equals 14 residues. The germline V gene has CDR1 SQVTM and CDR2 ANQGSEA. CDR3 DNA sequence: TGCAGCGTCCTGTCCGGGACAGCCCCCTACGAGCAGTACTTC. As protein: CSVLSGTAPYEQYF.

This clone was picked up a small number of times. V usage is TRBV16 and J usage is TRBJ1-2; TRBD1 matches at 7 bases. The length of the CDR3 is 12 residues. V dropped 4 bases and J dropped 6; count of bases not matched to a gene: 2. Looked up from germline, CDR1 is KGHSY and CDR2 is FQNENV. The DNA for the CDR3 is TGTGCCAGCAGCCCGACAGGGAATGGCTACACCTTC. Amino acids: CASSPTGNGYTF.

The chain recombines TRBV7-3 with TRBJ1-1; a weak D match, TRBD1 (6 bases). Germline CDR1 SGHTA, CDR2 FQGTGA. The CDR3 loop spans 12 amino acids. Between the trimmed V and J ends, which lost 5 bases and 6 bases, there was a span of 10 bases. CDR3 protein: CASSPRQAEAFF. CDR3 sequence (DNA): TGTGCCAGCAGCCCAAGACAGGCTGAAGCTTTCTTT.

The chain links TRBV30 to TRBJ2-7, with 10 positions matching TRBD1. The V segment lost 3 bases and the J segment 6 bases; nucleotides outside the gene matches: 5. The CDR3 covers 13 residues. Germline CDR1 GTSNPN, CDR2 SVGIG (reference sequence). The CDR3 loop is CAWSGTGVSEQYF. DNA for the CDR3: TGTGCCTGGAGCGGGACAGGGGTTAGCGAGCAGTACTTC.

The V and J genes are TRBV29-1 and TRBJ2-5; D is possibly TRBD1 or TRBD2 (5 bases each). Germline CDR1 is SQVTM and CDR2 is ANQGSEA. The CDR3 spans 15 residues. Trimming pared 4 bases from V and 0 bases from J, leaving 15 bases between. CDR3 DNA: TGCAGCGTTGGGCCCAGTGGGACGTACCAAGAGACCCAGTACTTC. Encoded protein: CSVGPSGTYQETQYF.

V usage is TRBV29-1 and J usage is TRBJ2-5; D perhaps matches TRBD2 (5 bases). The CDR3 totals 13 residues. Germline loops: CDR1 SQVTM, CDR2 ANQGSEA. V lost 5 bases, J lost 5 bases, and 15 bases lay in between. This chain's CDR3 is CSVLRGLGETQYF. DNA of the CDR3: TGCAGCGTTCTGCGAGGGTTAGGGGAGACCCAGTACTTC.

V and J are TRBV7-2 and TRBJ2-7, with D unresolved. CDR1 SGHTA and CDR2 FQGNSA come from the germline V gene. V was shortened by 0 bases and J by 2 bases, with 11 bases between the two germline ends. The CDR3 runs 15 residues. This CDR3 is CASSLASPEAYEQYF. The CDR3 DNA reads TGTGCCAGCAGCTTAGCGTCCCCAGAAGCCTACGAGCAGTACTTC.

The CDR3 bases are TGCAGCGGTGGGGACAGGAATGAAAAACTGTTTTTT. It is translated as CSGGDRNEKLFF. The rearrangement uses TRBV29-1 and TRBJ1-4; TRBD1 matches at 8 bases. This CDR3 comprises 12 residues. The junction had 3 bases not matched to a gene; V was cut back by 7 bases and J by 5 bases. Germline CDR1 and CDR2: SQVTM and ANQGSEA.

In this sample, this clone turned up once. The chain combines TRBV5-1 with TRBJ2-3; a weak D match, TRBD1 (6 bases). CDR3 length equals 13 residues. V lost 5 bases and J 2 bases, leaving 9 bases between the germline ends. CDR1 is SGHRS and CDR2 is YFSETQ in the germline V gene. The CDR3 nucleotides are TGCGCCAGCAGAACAGGGTCCACAGATACGCAGTATTTT. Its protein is CASRTGSTDTQYF.

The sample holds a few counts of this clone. CDR3 region: CASGDSGGAYNEQFF. The DNA for the CDR3 is TGTGCCAGTGGGGATAGCGGGGGGGCTTACAATGAGCAGTTCTTC. The gene calls are TRBV19 and TRBJ2-1; 11 bases align to TRBD2. Unmatched junction bases numbered 7, after V lost 8 bases and J lost 4 bases. Germline loops: CDR1 LNHDA, CDR2 SQIVND (reference sequence). The CDR3 covers 15 residues.